Described below is a single T cell receptor beta chain sequence and its context. V shed 3 bases and J shed 3 bases, with 17 bases lying between them. Germline loops: CDR1 LNHNV, CDR2 YYDKDF (reference sequence). This CDR3 region has 16 residues. The sample is drawn from a study of blood T cell repertoires in COVID-19. Measured with immunoSEQ multiplex PCR; TCRdb has only the in-frame clones, and not every one. Of roughly 300,000 clones listed, around 85% are singletons. The origin of this receptor is a human donor with COVID-19, enrolled during active disease. The donor label of this sample is uncertain. The V call is TRBV15, the J call TRBJ1-2, with TRBD1 as a possible D gene (5 bases). Specimen: peripheral blood. In DNA, the CDR3 is TGTGCCACCAGCAGCGGCTTTGGCAGGGCGGACTATGGCTACACCTTC. It translates to CATSSGFGRADYGYTF. The full variable domain, completed using reference TRBV15 and TRBJ1-2, is DAMVIQNPRYQVTQFGKPVTLSCSQTLNHNVMYWYQQKSSQAPKLLFHYYDKDFNNEADTPDNFQSRRPNTSFCFLDIRSPGLGDTAMYLCATSSGFGRADYGYTFGSGTRLTVV.